Below, 18 T cell receptor beta chains from the same sample are listed, as sequenced in a study of blood T cell repertoires in COVID-19. Some clones are missing from TCRdb's copy, which holds only in-frame ones; the method was immunoSEQ multiplex PCR. The sample lists about 200,000 clones, approximately 83% occurring once. Sequenced: PBMCs or T cells enriched from blood (not recorded which). These receptors all stem from a middle-aged woman with acute COVID-19.

The V and J genes are TRBV6-5 and TRBJ2-2; no definite D call. CDR3 length equals 11 residues. Deletions cut 8 bases from V and 5 bases from J, with 6 bases between. Germline lookup yields CDR1 MNHEY and CDR2 SVGAGI. The CDR3 region has the DNA TGTGCCAGCGGTAGAACCGGGGAGCTGTTTTTT. This sequence encodes CASGRTGELFF.

This chain uses TRBV11-3 with TRBJ1-4, with D possibly matching TRBD1 (6 bases). Trimming took off 3 bases at V and 3 bases at J, with 8 bases between the two ends. The CDR3 covers 14 residues. The V gene's germline CDR1 is SGHNT and CDR2 YENEEA. Here the CDR3 reads CASSLGASNEKLFF. DNA for the CDR3: TGTGCCAGCAGCTTGGGGGCTTCTAATGAAAAACTGTTTTTT.

This clone has more than one count but fewer than ten. The chain links TRBV5-6 to TRBJ2-2, with a weak D call TRBD2 (6 bases). This CDR3 comprises 15 residues. V was shortened by 0 bases and J by 1 base, with 7 bases between the two germline ends. Germline V gene data show CDR1 as SGHDT and CDR2 as YYEEEE. Written as DNA, the CDR3 is TGTGCCAGCAGCTTGGTCGGGAGGAACACCGGGGAGCTGTTTTTT. This sequence encodes CASSLVGRNTGELFF. The whole variable domain, filled in from reference TRBV5-6 and TRBJ2-2, reads DAGVTQSPTHLIKTRGQQVTLRCSPKSGHDTVSWYQQALGQGPQFIFQYYEEEERQRGNFPDRFSGHQFPNYSSELNVNALLLGDSALYLCASSLVGRNTGELFFGEGSRLTVL.

V usage is TRBV5-4 and J usage is TRBJ1-5, with D uncertain. The ends were cut back, 0 bases at V and 6 bases at J, with 7 bases in the middle. Germline CDR1 reads SGHNT; CDR2 reads YYREEE (reference sequence). CDR3 size: 13 residues. DNA for the CDR3: TGTGCCAGCAGCTTGGAGTTCGGTCAGCCCCAGCATTTT. This sequence encodes CASSLEFGQPQHF.

This chain links TRBV18 with TRBJ2-1, with 14 nucleotides matching TRBD2. In germline, CDR1 is KGHSH, CDR2 LQKENI. The CDR3 extends over 18 amino acids. J gave up 9 bases and V 0 bases, and 10 bases lay outside the gene matches. CDR3 DNA sequence: TGTGCCAGCTCACCACCGCACCAGGGACTAGCGGGAGAGGGTGAGCAGTTCTTC. It yields the protein CASSPPHQGLAGEGEQFF.

The gene calls are TRBV7-9 and TRBJ1-1; TRBD1 agrees at 7 bases. Germline V lookup: CDR1 SEHNR, CDR2 FQNEAQ (reference sequence). Trimming at V came to 4 bases and at J to 7 bases, leaving 12 bases not matched to a gene. This CDR3 is built from 15 residues. Here the CDR3 DNA reads TGTGCCAGCAGCTCCCCGAACAGGGGAGGTGGTGAAGCTTTCTTT. Its protein is CASSSPNRGGGEAFF. The full variable domain, its missing parts supplied by reference TRBV7-9 and TRBJ1-1, is DTGVSQNPRHKITKRGQNVTFRCDPISEHNRLYWYRQTLGQGPEFLTYFQNEAQLEKSRLLSDRFSAERPKGSFSTLEIQRTEQGDSAMYLCASSSPNRGGGEAFFGQGTRLTVV.

The genes are TRBV29-1 and TRBJ2-5; 10 bases align to TRBD2. CDR3 length equals 16 residues. From germline, CDR1 is SQVTM and CDR2 ANQGSEA. V trimming: 7 bases; J trimming: 4 bases; junction bases outside the gene matches: 15. The CDR3 loop reads CSAKSSGSYGGETQYF. CDR3 DNA sequence: TGCAGCGCCAAGTCTAGCGGGAGTTACGGTGGAGAGACCCAGTACTTC.

The chain uses TRBV6-5 and TRBJ1-1; D gene ambiguous. This CDR3 contains 10 residues. CDR1 is MNHEY and CDR2 is SVGAGI in the germline V gene. V was pared by 8 bases and J by 8 bases, with 9 bases between. The CDR3 reads CASRLREAFF. Here the CDR3 DNA reads TGTGCCAGCCGGCTGAGGGAAGCTTTCTTT.

This rearrangement joins TRBV15 to TRBJ1-2; D is unresolved. The V and J ends lost 0 bases and 4 bases respectively, with 15 bases between them. The germline gives CDR1 LNHNV, CDR2 YYDKDF (reference sequence). The CDR3 covers 16 residues. The CDR3 here is CATSRDRGKSGYGYTF. DNA of the CDR3: TGTGCCACCAGCAGAGATCGTGGCAAATCGGGCTATGGCTACACCTTC.

The V gene is TRBV5-1, the J gene TRBJ2-1, with no clear D. This CDR3 is built from 15 residues. V dropped 0 bases and J dropped 6 bases, with 13 bases sitting between them. Germline loops: CDR1 SGHRS, CDR2 YFSETQ. CDR3 protein: CASSLGAAWSNEQFF. The CDR3 DNA reads TGCGCCAGCAGCTTGGGCGCGGCCTGGTCCAATGAGCAGTTCTTC.

The V and J genes are TRBV7-2 and TRBJ1-6, with D possibly being TRBD1 (6 bases). V was clipped by 2 bases and J by 9 bases, with 20 bases between them. The CDR3 loop spans 17 amino acids. CDR1 is SGHTA and CDR2 is FQGNSA in the germline V gene. The CDR3, as DNA: TGTGCCAGCAGCTTAATTGGGACACCAGCTTCGGGTTCACCCCTCCACTTT. It yields the protein CASSLIGTPASGSPLHF.

The V gene is TRBV28, the J gene TRBJ1-6; 7 nucleotides line up with TRBD1. This CDR3 is 15 amino acids long. V trimming: 6 bases; J trimming: 1 base; junction bases outside the gene matches: 3. The germline gives CDR1 MDHEN, CDR2 SYDVKM. In nucleotides, the CDR3 is TGTGCCAGCAGAACGGACAGGTCCTATAATTCACCCCTCCACTTT. Translation: CASRTDRSYNSPLHF.

The J gene is TRBJ2-1, the V gene TRBV6-5; 12 positions match TRBD1. Germline loops: CDR1 MNHEY, CDR2 SVGAGI. This CDR3 has 15 residues. V dropped 6 bases and J dropped 10; count of bases not matched to a gene: 10. The CDR3 DNA reads TGTGCCAGCAGACCGGGACAGGGGGCGAGGAGAGAGCAGTTCTTC. Amino acid sequence: CASRPGQGARREQFF.

This clone was detected only once. The V call is TRBV28, the J call TRBJ1-1; D call uncertain. V lost 1 base to trimming and J lost 7 bases, with 13 bases between them. This CDR3 has 14 residues. Germline values: CDR1 MDHEN, CDR2 SYDVKM. The CDR3 reads CASSLFPGRGEAFF. The CDR3 coding sequence is TGTGCCAGCAGTTTATTTCCCGGGAGAGGTGAAGCTTTCTTT. Based on the CDR3 plus reference TRBV28 and TRBJ1-1, the full variable domain is DVKVTQSSRYLVKRTGEKVFLECVQDMDHENMFWYRQDPGLGLRLIYFSYDVKMKEKGDIPEGYSVSREKKERFSLILESASTNQTSMYLCASSLFPGRGEAFFGQGTRLTVV.

The CDR3 nucleotides read TGTGCCAGCAGGGACAGGGGGCTCAATGAGCAGTTCTTC. Translated: CASRDRGLNEQFF. The J gene is TRBJ2-1, the V gene TRBV7-9; TRBD1 matches 11 bases. V shed 6 bases, J shed 6 bases, and the junction held 1 base outside the gene matches. There are 13 residues in the CDR3. Germline V CDR1 and CDR2: SEHNR, FQNEAQ (reference sequence).

The chain carries TRBV6-5 and TRBJ2-1, with 11 bases identical to TRBD2. The CDR3 extends over 16 amino acids. In germline, CDR1 is MNHEY, CDR2 SVGAGI. With 6 bases clipped from V and 5 bases from J, the junction kept 9 bases outside the gene matches. The CDR3 loop is CASSYLGTSGNNEQFF. The CDR3 DNA follows: TGTGCCAGCAGCTACCTCGGGACTAGCGGAAACAATGAGCAGTTCTTC.

This clone was observed a single time. The V call is TRBV19, the J call TRBJ2-5, with D maybe TRBD2 (6 bases). This CDR3 contains 13 residues. Germline V lookup: CDR1 LNHDA, CDR2 SQIVND (reference sequence). V was trimmed by 6 bases and J by 5 bases, leaving 13 bases between them. In nucleotides, the CDR3 is TGTGCCAGTAGCCAGACTAGATTTGAGACCCAGTACTTC. Translated, it gives CASSQTRFETQYF.

The V call is TRBV3-1 (or the pseudogene TRBV3-2), the J call TRBJ1-3; 8 nucleotides line up with TRBD1. CDR3 length: 15 amino acids. CDR1 is LGHDT, CDR2 YNNKEL, per germline (reference sequence). Trimming cost V 3 bases and J 2 bases; bases outside gene matches: 3. The CDR3 bases are TGTGCCAGCAGCCACCGGACAGGGACTGGAAACACCATATATTTT. It codes for CASSHRTGTGNTIYF.